The 6 T cell receptor beta chains given below trace back to one sample, sequenced in a study of T cell responses to AZD1222 COVID-19 vaccine. The assay was immunoSEQ multiplex PCR, and TCRdb's table has in-frame clones only and misses some. The data show 150,000 or so clones, with about 89% seen just once and roughly 4.7% held by the top ten. Sequences were derived from peripheral blood, sampled on day 0 of AZD1222 vaccination. The receptor source for this set is an adult in good health.

The chain has TRBV19 and TRBJ1-5, with a tentative D call TRBD1 (6 bases). Germline CDR1 is LNHDA and CDR2 is SQIVND (reference sequence). CDR3 length equals 15 residues. Trimming took 3 bases from V and 6 from J, leaving 15 bases between them. The CDR3 region has the DNA TGTGCCAGTAGTATCTCGGGGGGCGGGGGTCAGCCCCAGCATTTT. It encodes CASSISGGGGQPQHF.

The chain joins TRBV5-6 to TRBJ2-2; 14 bases match TRBD2. V lost 4 bases to trimming and J lost 5 bases; unmatched junction nucleotides: 4. Germline V gene data show CDR1 as SGHDT and CDR2 as YYEEEE. The CDR3 runs to 16 residues. The CDR3 region is CASSLGLAGGTGELFF. CDR3 bases: TGTGCCAGCAGCCTCGGACTAGCGGGAGGTACCGGGGAGCTGTTTTTT.

V and J are TRBV5-5 and TRBJ2-1; D is perhaps TRBD2 (5 bases). CDR3 length equals 15 residues. V shed 2 bases and J shed 2 bases, with 11 bases lying between them. The germline gives CDR1 SGHKS, CDR2 YYEKEE (reference sequence). The CDR3 nucleotides read TGTGCCAGCAGCTTTGGTGGGAGTGCCTACAATGAGCAGTTCTTC. This gives the protein CASSFGGSAYNEQFF.

The chain couples TRBV20-1 to TRBJ2-5, with D uncertain. CDR3 length equals 13 residues. V was cut by 3 bases and J by 1 base, with 9 bases left in between. CDR1 is DFQATT, CDR2 SNEGSKA, per germline (reference sequence). CDR3 nucleotides: TGCAGTGCTAGTGCTGGTCCCCAAGAGACCCAGTACTTC. Translation gives CSASAGPQETQYF.

The chain recombines TRBV6-2 or TRBV6-3 with TRBJ2-4; D is possibly TRBD2 (6 bases). V was pared by 2 bases and J by 0 bases, with 11 bases between. Germline loops: CDR1 MNHEY, CDR2 SVGEGT. The CDR3 contains 16 residues. The CDR3 loop is CASSYPGGVAKNIQYF. The CDR3 DNA reads TGTGCCAGCAGTTACCCCGGAGGGGTAGCCAAAAACATTCAGTACTTC.

This clone appeared a single time. CDR3 nucleotides: TGTGCCAGCAGCCCATTAGCGGGGAGCTCCTACAATGAGCAGTTCTTC. This sequence encodes CASSPLAGSSYNEQFF. The chain links TRBV7-9 to TRBJ2-1; 8 bases line up with TRBD2. CDR1 is SEHNR, CDR2 FQNEAQ, per germline (reference sequence). The CDR3 covers 16 residues. The V and J ends lost 5 bases and 0 bases, in that order; junction bases with no gene match: 6.